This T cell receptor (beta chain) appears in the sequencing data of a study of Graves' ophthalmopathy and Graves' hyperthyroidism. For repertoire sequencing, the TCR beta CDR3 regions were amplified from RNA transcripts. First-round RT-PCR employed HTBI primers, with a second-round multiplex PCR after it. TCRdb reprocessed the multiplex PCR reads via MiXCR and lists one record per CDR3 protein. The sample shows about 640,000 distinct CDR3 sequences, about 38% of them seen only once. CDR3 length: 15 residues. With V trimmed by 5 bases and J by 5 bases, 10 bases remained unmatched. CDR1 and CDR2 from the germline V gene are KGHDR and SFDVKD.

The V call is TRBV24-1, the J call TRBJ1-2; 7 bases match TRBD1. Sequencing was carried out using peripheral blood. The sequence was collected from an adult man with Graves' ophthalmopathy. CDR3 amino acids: CATSVMDRTTYGYTF. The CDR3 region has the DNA TGTGCCACCAGTGTTATGGACAGGACAACGTATGGCTACACCTTC.